The 14 T cell receptor beta chains given below trace back to one sample, sequenced in a study of monozygotic twins with inflammatory bowel disease. Reanalyzing the 5' RACE reads, TCRdb keeps one entry per CDR3 protein, without DNA. This repertoire comprises approximately 160,000 distinct CDR3 sequences; its ten largest clones make up about 8%. The material sequenced was blood. The receptor source for this set is a human donor with ulcerative colitis or Crohn's disease, or a healthy co-twin of an affected twin (not recorded which).

The chain carries TRBV27 and TRBJ2-1; the D call of TRBD1 rests on TCRdb alone, since no DNA is present to check it. CDR1 MNHEY and CDR2 SMNVEV come from the germline V gene (reference sequence). This CDR3 spans 16 amino acids. This chain's CDR3 is CASSPPGQGETNEQFF.

This sequence joins TRBV20-1 and TRBJ2-7. Germline CDR1 and CDR2: DFQATT and SNEGSKA (reference sequence). CDR3 length equals 12 residues. This CDR3 is CSASDNSYEQYF.

V usage is TRBV3-1 and J usage is TRBJ2-2. This CDR3 comprises 15 residues. CDR1 LGHDT and CDR2 YNNKEL come from the germline V gene (reference sequence). The CDR3: CASSPRTRNTGELFF.

V usage is TRBV20-1 and J usage is TRBJ1-2; the D call from TCRdb, TRBD1, cannot be confirmed without DNA. The germline CDR1 and CDR2 sequences are DFQATT and SNEGSKA (reference sequence). This CDR3 comprises 14 residues. CDR3 loop: CSARPTGFNYGYTF.

V usage is TRBV28 and J usage is TRBJ1-5; TCRdb returns TRBD1, unconfirmable since there is no DNA. CDR3 length equals 13 residues. The germline CDR1 and CDR2 sequences are MDHEN and SYDVKM. The CDR3 reads CASETVGNQPQHF. Looking up the rest from reference TRBV28 and TRBJ1-5 gives the full variable domain: DVKVTQSSRYLVKRTGEKVFLECVQDMDHENMFWYRQDPGLGLRLIYFSYDVKMKEKGDIPEGYSVSREKKERFSLILESASTNQTSMYLCASETVGNQPQHFGDGTRLSIL.

The rearrangement joins TRBV6-2 or TRBV6-3 to TRBJ2-7; with no DNA, the TCRdb D assignment of TRBD1 cannot be verified. In germline, CDR1 is MNHEY, CDR2 SVGEGT. The CDR3 runs to 13 residues. The CDR3 spells CASKPGHLYEQYF.

The J gene is TRBJ2-7, the V gene TRBV5-1; TCRdb's D gene call, TRBD1, goes unchecked for lack of DNA. CDR3 length: 14 amino acids. Per the germline V gene, CDR1 is SGHRS and CDR2 is YFSETQ. The CDR3 protein is CASSPGQGAYEQYF.

V is TRBV20-1 and J is TRBJ2-7; absent DNA, TCRdb's TRBD2 call cannot be checked. Germline V gives CDR1 DFQATT, CDR2 SNEGSKA (reference sequence). There are 12 residues in the CDR3. This CDR3 is CSARDPAGGQYF.

The chain has TRBV12-3 or TRBV12-4 and TRBJ1-5; TCRdb's D gene call, TRBD1, goes unchecked for lack of DNA. The CDR3 spans 14 residues. The CDR3 sequence is CASTPGRGDQPQHF.

The chain is built from TRBV15 and TRBJ2-1; as DNA is missing, the TRBD1 call by TCRdb cannot be tested. Germline CDR1 and CDR2: LNHNV and YYDKDF (reference sequence). The CDR3 covers 16 residues. This CDR3 reads CATSTLRRGGYNEQFF.

The chain uses TRBV6-1 and TRBJ2-7; the D gene TCRdb calls, TRBD2, cannot be checked with no DNA. CDR3 length: 13 residues. In germline, CDR1 is MNHNS, CDR2 SASEGT. CDR3 sequence reads: CASSEYSGPEQYF.

This chain connects TRBV29-1 to TRBJ1-2; TCRdb lists TRBD1, though no DNA is available to test this call. Germline V CDR1 and CDR2: SQVTM, ANQGSEA. The CDR3 is 13 amino acids. CDR3 sequence reads: CSVWDGFNYGYTF. Full variable domain (rest looked up from reference TRBV29-1 and TRBJ1-2): SAVISQKPSRDICQRGTSLTIQCQVDSQVTMMFWYRQQPGQSLTLIATANQGSEATYESGFVIDKFPISRPNLTFSTLTVSNMSPEDSSIYLCSVWDGFNYGYTFGSGTRLTVV.

The genes are TRBV29-1 and TRBJ1-1. The CDR3 loop spans 12 amino acids. Germline V gene data show CDR1 as SQVTM and CDR2 as ANQGSEA. This chain's CDR3 is CSADLQNTEAFF.

The chain recombines TRBV28 with TRBJ2-4; checking the TCRdb D call of TRBD1 is not possible without DNA. Germline CDR1 and CDR2: MDHEN and SYDVKM. This CDR3 contains 15 residues. Here the CDR3 reads CASRGPRQGTNIQYF. Drawing the rest from reference TRBV28 and TRBJ2-4, the complete variable domain is DVKVTQSSRYLVKRTGEKVFLECVQDMDHENMFWYRQDPGLGLRLIYFSYDVKMKEKGDIPEGYSVSREKKERFSLILESASTNQTSMYLCASRGPRQGTNIQYFGAGTRLSVL.